This is a list of T cell receptor beta chains from one sample in a study of T-cell memory formation after mild COVID-19. TCRdb called the 5' RACE reads again in MiXCR, with one record for every CDR3 protein. The sample lists about 140,000 distinct CDR3 sequences, 11% to 15% seen once, with 25% to 30% in the top ten. Sequencing was performed on PBMCs or a T cell subset sorted from them (not recorded which). These receptors were taken from an adult woman who had mild COVID-19 (a few samples of this study predate the infection). Cell type and time point are not known. CDR3s include the opening cysteine and the closing phenylalanine or tryptophan. A D gene is named only where the DNA matches it firmly. The size field is filled for only some rows; it gives once, few, many or a size class.

V gene	J gene	clone size	D gene	CDR3 protein	CDR3 DNA
TRBV5-5	TRBJ1-6	few	-	CASRGGSSPLHF	TGTGCCAGCCGAGGGGGGTCGTCACCCCTCCACTTT
TRBV3-1	TRBJ2-7	-	-	CASSSDTSSYEQYF	TGTGCCAGCAGTTCTGACACGAGCTCCTACGAGCAGTACTTC
TRBV12-3/TRBV12-4	TRBJ1-4	-	-	CASSLSFFRSNEKLFF	TGTGCCAGCAGTTTATCCTTCTTTAGGTCTAATGAAAAACTGTTTTTT
TRBV6-5	TRBJ1-2	few	-	CASRTGQPNYGYTF	TGTGCCAGCAGAACCGGACAGCCCAACTATGGCTACACCTTC
TRBV29-1	TRBJ1-2	-	-	CSVIIPKGGYTF	TGCAGCGTTATAATCCCGAAGGGGGGCTACACCTTC
TRBV7-8	TRBJ2-2	few	TRBD2	CASSRTAAGGAAGELFF	TGTGCCAGCAGCCGTACTGCAGCGGGAGGGGCGGCCGGGGAGCTGTTTTTT
TRBV6-5	TRBJ2-7	few	TRBD1	CASSIGQGQNEQYF	TGTGCCAGCAGTATAGGACAGGGTCAAAACGAGCAGTACTTC
TRBV2	TRBJ2-1	-	-	CASMGPKQFF	TGTGCCAGCATGGGACCCAAGCAGTTCTTC
TRBV11-2	TRBJ2-1	few	-	CASSFHPRDSRYNEQFF	TGTGCCAGCAGCTTCCATCCCCGGGACTCCCGCTACAATGAGCAGTTCTTC
TRBV29-1	TRBJ2-4	-	TRBD2	CSVATSGRAKNIQYF	TGCAGCGTAGCGACTAGCGGGAGGGCTAAAAACATTCAGTACTTC
TRBV7-7	TRBJ2-1	-	-	CASSPPGGDNEQFF	TGTGCTAGCAGCCCCCCAGGGGGGGACAATGAGCAGTTCTTC
TRBV12-3/TRBV12-4	TRBJ1-2	-	TRBD1	CASSLDRGRGYTF	TGTGCCAGCAGTTTGGACAGGGGCCGTGGCTACACCTTC
TRBV5-1	TRBJ2-5	-	-	CASSFFLASETQYF	TGCGCCAGCAGCTTCTTTCTAGCTTCGGAGACCCAGTACTTC
TRBV7-9	TRBJ2-3	-	TRBD2	CASMQASGTSTDTQYF	TGTGCCAGTATGCAGGCTAGCGGGACTAGCACAGATACGCAGTATTTT
TRBV15	TRBJ2-7	-	TRBD2	CATSRDSGRAYEQYF	TGTGCCACCAGCAGAGATAGCGGGAGGGCGTACGAGCAGTACTTC
TRBV7-9	TRBJ2-1	-	-	CASSLVKGIDEQFF	TGTGCCAGCAGCTTAGTGAAGGGTATCGATGAGCAGTTCTTC
TRBV5-1	TRBJ1-1	few	-	CASSTRSIGANTEAFF	TGCGCCAGCAGCACACGGTCGATAGGGGCGAACACTGAAGCTTTCTTT